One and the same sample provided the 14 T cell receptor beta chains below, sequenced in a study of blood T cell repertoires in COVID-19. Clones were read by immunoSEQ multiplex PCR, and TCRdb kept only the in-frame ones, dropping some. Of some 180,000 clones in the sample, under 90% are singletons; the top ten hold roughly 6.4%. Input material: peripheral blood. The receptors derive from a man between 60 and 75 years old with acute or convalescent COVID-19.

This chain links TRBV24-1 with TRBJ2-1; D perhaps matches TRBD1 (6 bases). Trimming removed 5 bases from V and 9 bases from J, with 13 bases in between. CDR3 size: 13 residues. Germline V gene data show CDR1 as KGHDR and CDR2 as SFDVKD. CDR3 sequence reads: CATSAGQGREQFF. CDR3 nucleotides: TGTGCCACCAGTGCCGGGCAGGGGCGTGAGCAGTTCTTC.

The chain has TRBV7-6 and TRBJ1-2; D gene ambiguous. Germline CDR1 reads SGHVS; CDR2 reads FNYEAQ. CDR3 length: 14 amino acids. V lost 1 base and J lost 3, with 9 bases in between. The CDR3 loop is CASSLGPEDYGYTF. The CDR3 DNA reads TGTGCCAGCAGCTTAGGTCCAGAGGACTATGGCTACACCTTC. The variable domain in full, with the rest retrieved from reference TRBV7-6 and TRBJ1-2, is GAGVSQSPRYKVTKRGQDVALRCDPISGHVSLYWYRQALGQGPEFLTYFNYEAQQDKSGLPNDRFSAERPEGSISTLTIQRTEQRDSAMYRCASSLGPEDYGYTFGSGTRLTVV.

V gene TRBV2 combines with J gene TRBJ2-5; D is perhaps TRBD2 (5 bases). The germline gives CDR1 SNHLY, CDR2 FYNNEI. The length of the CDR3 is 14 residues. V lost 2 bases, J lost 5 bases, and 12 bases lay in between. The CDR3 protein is CASSEITRSETQYF. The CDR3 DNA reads TGTGCCAGCAGTGAAATTACTAGGTCGGAGACCCAGTACTTC.

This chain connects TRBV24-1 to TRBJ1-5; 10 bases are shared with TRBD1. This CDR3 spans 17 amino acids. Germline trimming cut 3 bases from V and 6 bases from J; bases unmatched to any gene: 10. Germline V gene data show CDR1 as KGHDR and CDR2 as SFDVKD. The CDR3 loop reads CATSDPRDRGYRQPQHF. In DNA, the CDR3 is TGTGCCACCAGTGATCCCCGGGACAGGGGTTATCGTCAGCCCCAGCATTTT.

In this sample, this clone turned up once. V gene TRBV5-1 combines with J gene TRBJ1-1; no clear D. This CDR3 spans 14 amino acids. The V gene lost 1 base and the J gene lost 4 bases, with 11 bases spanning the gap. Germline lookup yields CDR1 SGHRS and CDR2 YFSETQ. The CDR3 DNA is TGCGCCAGCAGCTTGAAGATTCACGGCACTGAAGCTTTCTTT. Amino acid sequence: CASSLKIHGTEAFF.

Here the CDR3 DNA reads TGTGCCAGCAGCGTAGATGGCAGGGCCAATGAGCAGTTCTTC. This gives the protein CASSVDGRANEQFF. The V gene is TRBV9, the J gene TRBJ2-1; D perhaps matches TRBD1 (5 bases). The CDR3 sequence is 14 residues long. Between the trimmed V and J ends, which lost 0 bases and 6 bases, there was a span of 10 bases. The V gene's germline CDR1 is SGDLS and CDR2 YYNGEE.

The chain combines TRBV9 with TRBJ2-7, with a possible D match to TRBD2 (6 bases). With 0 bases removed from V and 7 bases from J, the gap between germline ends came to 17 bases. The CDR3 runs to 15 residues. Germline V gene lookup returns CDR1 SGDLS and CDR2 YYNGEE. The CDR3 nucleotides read TGTGCCAGCAGCGTAGGTGTAGGAGGGCCGAGAGAGCAGTACTTC. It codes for CASSVGVGGPREQYF.

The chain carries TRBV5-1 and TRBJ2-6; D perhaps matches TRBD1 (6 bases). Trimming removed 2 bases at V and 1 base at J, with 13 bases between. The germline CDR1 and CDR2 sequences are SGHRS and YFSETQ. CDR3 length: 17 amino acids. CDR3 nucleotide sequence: TGCGCCAGCAGCTTAGGACAGTTGCGATCTGGGGCCAACGTCCTGACTTTC. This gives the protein CASSLGQLRSGANVLTF.

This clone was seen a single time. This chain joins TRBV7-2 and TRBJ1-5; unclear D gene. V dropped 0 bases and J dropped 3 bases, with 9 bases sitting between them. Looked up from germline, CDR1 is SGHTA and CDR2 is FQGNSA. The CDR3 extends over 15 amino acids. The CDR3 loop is CASSLADGLNQPQHF. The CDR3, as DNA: TGTGCCAGCAGCTTAGCAGATGGGCTCAATCAGCCCCAGCATTTT. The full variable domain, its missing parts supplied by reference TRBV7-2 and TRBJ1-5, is GAGVSQSPSNKVTEKGKDVELRCDPISGHTALYWYRQSLGQGLEFLIYFQGNSAPDKSGLPSDRFSAERTGGSVSTLTIQRTQQEDSAVYLCASSLADGLNQPQHFGDGTRLSIL.

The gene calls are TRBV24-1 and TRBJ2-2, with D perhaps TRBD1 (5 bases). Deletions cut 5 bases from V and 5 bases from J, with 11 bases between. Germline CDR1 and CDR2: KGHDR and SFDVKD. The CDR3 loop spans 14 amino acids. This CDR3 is CATSVQGRTGELFF. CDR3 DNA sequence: TGTGCCACCAGTGTCCAGGGAAGGACCGGGGAGCTGTTTTTT.

This CDR3 reads CASSPGAGLAGSTDTQYF. The CDR3, as DNA: TGTGCCAGCAGCCCAGGCGCGGGGCTAGCGGGTAGCACAGATACGCAGTATTTT. V gene TRBV28 combines with J gene TRBJ2-3; 8 bases match TRBD2. The V gene end was trimmed by 6 bases and the J gene end by 0 bases; junction bases not matched to a gene: 14. CDR1 and CDR2 (germline): MDHEN, SYDVKM. The CDR3 loop spans 18 amino acids. The full variable domain, completed using reference TRBV28 and TRBJ2-3, is DVKVTQSSRYLVKRTGEKVFLECVQDMDHENMFWYRQDPGLGLRLIYFSYDVKMKEKGDIPEGYSVSREKKERFSLILESASTNQTSMYLCASSPGAGLAGSTDTQYFGPGTRLTVL.

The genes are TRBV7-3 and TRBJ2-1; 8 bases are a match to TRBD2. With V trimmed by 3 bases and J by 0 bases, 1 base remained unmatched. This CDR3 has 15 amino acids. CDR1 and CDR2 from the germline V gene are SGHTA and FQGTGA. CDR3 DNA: TGTGCCAGCAGCTTCAGCGGGAGCTCCTACAATGAGCAGTTCTTC. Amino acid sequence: CASSFSGSSYNEQFF.

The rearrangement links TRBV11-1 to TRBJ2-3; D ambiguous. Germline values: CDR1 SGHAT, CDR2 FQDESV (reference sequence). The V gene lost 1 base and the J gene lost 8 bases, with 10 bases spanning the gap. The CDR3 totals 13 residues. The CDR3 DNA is TGTGCCAGCAGCTTAGAGGCGGTTGGTACGCAGTATTTT. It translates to CASSLEAVGTQYF.

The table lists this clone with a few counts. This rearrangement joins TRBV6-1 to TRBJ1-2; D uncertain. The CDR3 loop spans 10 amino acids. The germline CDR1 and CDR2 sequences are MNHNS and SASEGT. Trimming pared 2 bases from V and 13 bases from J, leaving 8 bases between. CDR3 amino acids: CASSELGGTF. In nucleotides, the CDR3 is TGTGCCAGCAGTGAACTGGGAGGCACCTTC.